The clone carrying this TCR beta chain appeared a few times. Its antigen is not identified. The sample belongs to a study of early T cells in non-severe SARS-CoV-2 infection. Whole-study results and caveats: VDJdb-based annotation leaned toward anti-spike CD8 responses and missed private and CD4 specificities.

Researchers attached unique molecular identifiers to individual cDNA molecules. TCRdb ran MiXCR on the 5' RACE reads and lists one entry per CDR3 protein. The sample holds about 64,000 distinct CDR3 sequences; more than 15% are singletons and the top ten take roughly 10%. V dropped 1 base and J dropped 5 bases, with 8 bases sitting between them. The CDR3 is 14 amino acids. Germline V gene data show CDR1 as MGHRA and CDR2 as YSYEKL. This TCR came from an adult who was a healthcare worker with PCR-confirmed SARS-CoV-2 infection or an uninfected control (not recorded which). The J gene is TRBJ2-2, the V gene TRBV4-1, with a tentative D call TRBD2 (6 bases). The material was whole blood, obtained at baseline. The CDR3 bases are TGCGCCAGCAGCCAAGTGGCGGGGACCGGGGAGCTGTTTTTT. This sequence encodes CASSQVAGTGELFF.